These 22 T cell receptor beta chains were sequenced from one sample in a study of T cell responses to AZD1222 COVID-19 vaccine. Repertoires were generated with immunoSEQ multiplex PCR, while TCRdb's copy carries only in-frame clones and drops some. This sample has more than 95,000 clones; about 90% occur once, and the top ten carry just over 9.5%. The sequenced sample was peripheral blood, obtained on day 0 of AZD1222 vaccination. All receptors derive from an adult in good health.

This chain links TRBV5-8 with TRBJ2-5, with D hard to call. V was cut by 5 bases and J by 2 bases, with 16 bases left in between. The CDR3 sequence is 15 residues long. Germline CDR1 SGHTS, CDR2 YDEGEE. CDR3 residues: CASRRKGSPQETQYF. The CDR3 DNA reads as TGTGCCAGCAGACGAAAAGGGTCTCCGCAAGAGACCCAGTACTTC.

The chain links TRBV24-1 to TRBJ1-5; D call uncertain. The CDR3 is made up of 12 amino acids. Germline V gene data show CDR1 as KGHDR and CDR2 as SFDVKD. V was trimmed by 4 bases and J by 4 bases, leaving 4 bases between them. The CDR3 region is CATSDTNQPQHF. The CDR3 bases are TGTGCCACCAGTGACACAAATCAGCCCCAGCATTTT.

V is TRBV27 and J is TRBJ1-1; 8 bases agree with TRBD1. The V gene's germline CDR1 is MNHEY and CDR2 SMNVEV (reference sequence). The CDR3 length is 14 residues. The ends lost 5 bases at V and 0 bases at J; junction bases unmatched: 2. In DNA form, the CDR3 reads TGTGCCAGCAGTCTGACAGGGGTGAACACTGAAGCTTTCTTT. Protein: CASSLTGVNTEAFF.

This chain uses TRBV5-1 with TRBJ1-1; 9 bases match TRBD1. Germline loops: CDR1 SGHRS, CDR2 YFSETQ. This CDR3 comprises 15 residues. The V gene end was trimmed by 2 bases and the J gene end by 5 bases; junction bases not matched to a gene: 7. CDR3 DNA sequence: TGCGCCAGCAGCTTCGGGGACAGGGTGGGTACTGAAGCTTTCTTT. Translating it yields CASSFGDRVGTEAFF. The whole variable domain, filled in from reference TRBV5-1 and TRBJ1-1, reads KAGVTQTPRYLIKTRGQQVTLSCSPISGHRSVSWYQQTPGQGLQFLFEYFSETQRNKGNFPGRFSGRQFSNSRSEMNVSTLELGDSALYLCASSFGDRVGTEAFFGQGTRLTVV.

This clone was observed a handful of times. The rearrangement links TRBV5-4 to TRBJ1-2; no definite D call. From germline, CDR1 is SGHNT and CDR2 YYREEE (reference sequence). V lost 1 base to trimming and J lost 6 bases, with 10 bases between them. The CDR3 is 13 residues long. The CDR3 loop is CASSLRLTDGYTF. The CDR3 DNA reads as TGTGCCAGCAGCTTGAGGTTAACGGATGGCTACACCTTC.

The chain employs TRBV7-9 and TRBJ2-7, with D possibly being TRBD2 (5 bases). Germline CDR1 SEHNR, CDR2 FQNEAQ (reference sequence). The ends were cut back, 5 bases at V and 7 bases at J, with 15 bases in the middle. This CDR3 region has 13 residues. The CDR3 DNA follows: TGTGCCAGCAGCGCCGGGATCCCGTTAGAGCAGTACTTC. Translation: CASSAGIPLEQYF.

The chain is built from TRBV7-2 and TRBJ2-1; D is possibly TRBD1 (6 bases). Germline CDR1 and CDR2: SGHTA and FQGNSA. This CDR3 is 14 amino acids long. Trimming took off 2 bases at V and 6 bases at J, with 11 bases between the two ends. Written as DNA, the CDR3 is TGTGCCAGCAGCTTATGGGACAAGGGCAATGAGCAGTTCTTC. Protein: CASSLWDKGNEQFF.

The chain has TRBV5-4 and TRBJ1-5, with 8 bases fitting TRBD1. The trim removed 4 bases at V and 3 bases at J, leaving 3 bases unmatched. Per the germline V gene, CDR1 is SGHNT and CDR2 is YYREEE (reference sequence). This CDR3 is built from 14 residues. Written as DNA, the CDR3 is TGTGCCAGCAGCCGACAGGGGATCAATCAGCCCCAGCATTTT. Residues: CASSRQGINQPQHF.

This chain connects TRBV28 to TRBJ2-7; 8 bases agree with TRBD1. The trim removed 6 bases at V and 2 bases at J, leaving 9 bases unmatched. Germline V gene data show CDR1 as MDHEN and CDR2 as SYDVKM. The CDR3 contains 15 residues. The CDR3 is CASSRGQGSPYEQYF. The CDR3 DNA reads TGTGCCAGCAGCCGCGGACAGGGTTCCCCCTACGAGCAGTACTTC.

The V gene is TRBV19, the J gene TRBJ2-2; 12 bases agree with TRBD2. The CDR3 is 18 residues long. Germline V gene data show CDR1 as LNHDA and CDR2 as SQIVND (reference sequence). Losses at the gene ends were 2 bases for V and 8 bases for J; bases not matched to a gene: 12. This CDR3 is CASSIRGRRLAGAGELFF. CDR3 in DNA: TGTGCCAGTAGTATAAGAGGGAGGAGACTAGCGGGGGCTGGGGAGCTGTTTTTT.

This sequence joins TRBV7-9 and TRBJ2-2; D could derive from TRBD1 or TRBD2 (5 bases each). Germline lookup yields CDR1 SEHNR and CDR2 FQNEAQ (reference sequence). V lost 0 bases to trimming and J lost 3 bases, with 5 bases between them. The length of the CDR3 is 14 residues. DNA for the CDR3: TGTGCCAGCAGCTTAGCGGGGGACACCGGGGAGCTGTTTTTT. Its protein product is CASSLAGDTGELFF.

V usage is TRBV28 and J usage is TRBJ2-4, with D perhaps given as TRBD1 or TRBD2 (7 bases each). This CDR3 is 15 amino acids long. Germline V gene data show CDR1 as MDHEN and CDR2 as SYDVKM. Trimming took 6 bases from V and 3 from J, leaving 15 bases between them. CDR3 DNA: TGTGCCAGCAGGACACAGGGGAGGGACAAAAACATTCAGTACTTC. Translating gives CASRTQGRDKNIQYF. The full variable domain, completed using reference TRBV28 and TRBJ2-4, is DVKVTQSSRYLVKRTGEKVFLECVQDMDHENMFWYRQDPGLGLRLIYFSYDVKMKEKGDIPEGYSVSREKKERFSLILESASTNQTSMYLCASRTQGRDKNIQYFGAGTRLSVL.

The CDR3 spells CASSPGGHMSEQYF. CDR3 DNA sequence: TGTGCCAGCAGTCCGGGGGGGCATATGAGCGAGCAGTACTTC. This chain links TRBV5-4 with TRBJ2-7; 8 bases map to TRBD2. V lost 5 bases, J lost 6 bases, and 10 bases stayed unmatched. Germline loops: CDR1 SGHNT, CDR2 YYREEE (reference sequence). This CDR3 has 14 amino acids.

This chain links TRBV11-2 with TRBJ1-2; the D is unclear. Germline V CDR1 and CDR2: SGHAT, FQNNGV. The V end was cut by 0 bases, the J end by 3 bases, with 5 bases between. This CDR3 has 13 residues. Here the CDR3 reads CASSLDPDYGYTF. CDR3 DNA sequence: TGTGCCAGCAGCTTAGACCCCGACTATGGCTACACCTTC.

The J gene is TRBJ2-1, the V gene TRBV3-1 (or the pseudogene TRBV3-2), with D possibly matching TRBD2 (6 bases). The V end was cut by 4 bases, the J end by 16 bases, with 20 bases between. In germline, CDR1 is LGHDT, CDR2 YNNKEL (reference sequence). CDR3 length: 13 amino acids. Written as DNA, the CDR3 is TGTGCCAGCAGCCTCGGGCGGGGTACCCCACATTTCTTC. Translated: CASSLGRGTPHFF.

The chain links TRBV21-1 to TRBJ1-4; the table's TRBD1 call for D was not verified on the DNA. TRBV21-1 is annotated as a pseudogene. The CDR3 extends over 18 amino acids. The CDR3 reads CASSKEQGGYGLNEKLFF. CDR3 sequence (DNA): TGTGCCAGCAGCAAAGAACAGGGGGGCTATGGCCTTAATGAAAAACTGTTTTTT.

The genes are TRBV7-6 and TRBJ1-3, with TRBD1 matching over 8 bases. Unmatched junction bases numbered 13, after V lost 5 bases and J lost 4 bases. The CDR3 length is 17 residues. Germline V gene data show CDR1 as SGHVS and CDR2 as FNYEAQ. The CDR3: CASSARRTGSSGNTIYF. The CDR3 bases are TGTGCCAGCAGCGCACGGCGGACAGGGTCGTCGGGAAACACCATATATTTT. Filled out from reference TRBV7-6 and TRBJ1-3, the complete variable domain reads GAGVSQSPRYKVTKRGQDVALRCDPISGHVSLYWYRQALGQGPEFLTYFNYEAQQDKSGLPNDRFSAERPEGSISTLTIQRTEQRDSAMYRCASSARRTGSSGNTIYFGEGSWLTVV.

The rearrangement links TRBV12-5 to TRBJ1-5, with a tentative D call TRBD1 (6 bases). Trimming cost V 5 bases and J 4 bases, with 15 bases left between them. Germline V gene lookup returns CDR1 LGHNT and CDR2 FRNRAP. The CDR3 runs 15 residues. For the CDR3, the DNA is TGTGCTAGTGGTACCCAGCCGACAGGAAATCAGCCCCAGCATTTT. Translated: CASGTQPTGNQPQHF.

CDR3 nucleotide sequence: TGTGCCAGCACTACAGGGGGCACAGATACGCAGTATTTT. Its protein is CASTTGGTDTQYF. This chain joins TRBV6-5 and TRBJ2-3; 7 nucleotides agree with TRBD1. After removal of 7 bases from V and 1 base from J, the junction contained 2 bases not matched to a gene. Germline CDR1 and CDR2: MNHEY and SVGAGI. The CDR3 consists of 13 residues.

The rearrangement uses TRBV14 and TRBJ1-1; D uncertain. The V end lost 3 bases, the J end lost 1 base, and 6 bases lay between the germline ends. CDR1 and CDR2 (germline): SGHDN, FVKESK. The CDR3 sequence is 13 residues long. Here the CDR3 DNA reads TGTGCCAGCAGCCACGGAACGAACACTGAAGCTTTCTTT. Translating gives CASSHGTNTEAFF.

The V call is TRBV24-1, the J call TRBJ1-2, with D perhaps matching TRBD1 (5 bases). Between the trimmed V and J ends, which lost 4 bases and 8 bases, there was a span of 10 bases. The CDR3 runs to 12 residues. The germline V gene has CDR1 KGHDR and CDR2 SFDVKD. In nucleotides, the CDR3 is TGTGCCACCAGTGACCGAGGGGAGGGCTACACCTTC. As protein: CATSDRGEGYTF.

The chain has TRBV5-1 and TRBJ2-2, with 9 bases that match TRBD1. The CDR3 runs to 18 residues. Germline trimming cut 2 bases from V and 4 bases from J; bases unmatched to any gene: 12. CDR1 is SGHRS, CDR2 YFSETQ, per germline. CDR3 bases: TGCGCCAGCAGCTTAAAATACCGGGACAGGGTCTCCACCGGGGAGCTGTTTTTT. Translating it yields CASSLKYRDRVSTGELFF.